Listed below are T cell receptor beta chains from one sample, sequenced in a study of CD8 T cells in ankylosing spondylitis. TCRdb ran MiXCR on the 5' RACE reads and lists one entry per CDR3 protein. The sample consists of about 150,000 distinct CDR3 sequences, approximately 10% of them appearing once. Sequenced input: blood, either unsorted or a sorted T cell fraction (not recorded which). Receptors were obtained from a female donor with ankylosing spondylitis or in good health (not recorded which). CDR3s include the opening cysteine and the closing phenylalanine or tryptophan. D genes are given only for firm matches. The size of a clone is reported for some rows only, either as once, few or many, or as a class for expanded clones.

d_gene	abundance	v_gene	j_gene	CDR3aa	CDR3nt
NA	few	TRBV10-1	TRBJ2-7	CASSEQGSPYEQYF	TGCGCCAGCAGTGAGCAGGGTTCTCCCTACGAGCAGTACTTC
NA	many	TRBV29-1	TRBJ2-6	CSVESGANVLTF	TGCAGCGTTGAATCTGGGGCCAACGTCCTGACTTTC
TRBD1	NA	TRBV6-1	TRBJ2-5	CASSAPTGGETQYF	TGTGCCAGCAGCGCGCCCACAGGGGGAGAGACCCAGTACTTC
TRBD2	many	TRBV6-2/TRBV6-3	TRBJ2-5	CASSYSSSGGAETQYF	TGTGCCAGCAGTTATAGCTCTAGCGGGGGGGCGGAGACCCAGTACTTC
NA	many	TRBV10-2	TRBJ1-5	CASSGAGGYSNQPQHF	TGCGCCAGCAGTGGGGCAGGCGGGTATAGCAATCAGCCCCAGCATTTT
TRBD1	NA	TRBV14	TRBJ2-2	CASSHVGTVGTGELFF	TGTGCCAGCAGCCACGTGGGGACAGTAGGCACCGGGGAGCTGTTTTTT
TRBD2	many	TRBV3-1	TRBJ2-7	CASSLGLAGPLSYEQYF	TGTGCCAGCAGCCTTGGACTAGCGGGTCCACTCTCCTACGAGCAGTACTTC
TRBD1	many	TRBV7-6	TRBJ1-5	CASSLQGGPNQPQHF	TGTGCCAGCAGCTTACAGGGGGGGCCCAATCAGCCCCAGCATTTT
NA	many	TRBV12-3/TRBV12-4	TRBJ2-3	CASRGTDTQYF	TGTGCCAGCAGAGGGACAGATACGCAGTATTTT
NA	few	TRBV20-1	TRBJ1-6	CSARGLSSYNSPLHF	TGCAGTGCTAGGGGTTTGAGCTCCTATAATTCACCCCTCCACTTT
NA	many	TRBV2	TRBJ2-2	CARSGASYTGELFF	TGTGCCAGATCTGGCGCCTCCTACACCGGGGAGCTGTTTTTT
NA	many	TRBV7-2	TRBJ2-1	CASSTPGVSYNEQFF	TGTGCCAGCAGCACCCCAGGAGTTTCCTACAATGAGCAGTTCTTC
NA	many	TRBV7-8	TRBJ2-1	CASSLVDGRGLDEQFF	TGTGCCAGCAGCTTAGTAGATGGGAGAGGGTTAGATGAGCAGTTCTTC
NA	many	TRBV6-4	TRBJ2-2	CASSNGGSELFF	TGTGCCAGCAGCAACGGAGGGAGTGAGCTGTTTTTT
NA	NA	TRBV5-6	TRBJ2-7	CASSPTLATVFYEQYF	TGTGCCAGCAGCCCCACCTTGGCCACCGTCTTCTACGAGCAGTACTTC
TRBD1	many	TRBV12-3/TRBV12-4	TRBJ1-2	CASRTDRNYGYTF	TGTGCCAGCAGAACGGACAGGAACTATGGCTACACCTTC
NA	many	TRBV7-9	TRBJ1-1	CASSFIGAEAFF	TGTGCCAGCAGCTTTATCGGAGCTGAAGCTTTCTTT
NA	many	TRBV1	TRBJ1-2	CTSSQDRVPTKNYGYTF	TGCACCAGCAGCCAAGACAGGGTACCCACTAAGAACTATGGCTACACCTTC
NA	many	TRBV5-5	TRBJ1-1	CASSLRPNTEAFF	TGTGCCAGCAGCTTGCGCCCGAACACTGAAGCTTTCTTT
NA	many	TRBV28	TRBJ1-6	CASSLPHRVRSPLHF	TGTGCCAGCAGCCTCCCCCACAGGGTACGATCACCCCTCCACTTT
NA	many	TRBV7-2	TRBJ2-5	CASSLMGETQYF	TGTGCCAGCAGCTTAATGGGGGAGACCCAGTACTTC
TRBD2	many	TRBV5-5	TRBJ2-1	CASSLYPGGMNEQFF	TGTGCCAGCAGCTTGTACCCGGGAGGGATGAATGAGCAGTTCTTC
NA	many	TRBV28	TRBJ2-5	CASREAARDQETQYF	TGTGCCAGCAGGGAAGCGGCGCGGGACCAAGAGACCCAGTACTTC
NA	many	TRBV5-1	TRBJ2-1	CASSPREVSSYNEQFF	TGCGCCAGCAGCCCGAGGGAGGTTAGCTCCTACAATGAGCAGTTCTTC
TRBD1	many	TRBV29-1	TRBJ2-4	CSVEGDRENIQYF	TGCAGCGTTGAGGGGGACAGGGAAAACATTCAGTACTTC
NA	many	TRBV18	TRBJ1-3	CASSPLPAPSRNTIYF	TGTGCCAGCTCACCACTCCCGGCCCCCTCGAGAAACACCATATATTTT
NA	many	TRBV18	TRBJ1-2	CASLQQVDADGYTF	TGTGCCAGCTTACAACAGGTAGATGCGGATGGCTACACCTTC
TRBD1	many	TRBV12-3/TRBV12-4	TRBJ1-2	CASSTRTGNYGYTF	TGTGCCAGCAGCACTCGGACAGGGAACTATGGCTACACCTTC
TRBD2	many	TRBV5-1	TRBJ2-1	CASSFIAGGPGFF	TGCGCCAGCAGCTTCATAGCGGGGGGCCCCGGGTTCTTC
NA	NA	TRBV7-9	TRBJ2-1	CASGFGEGNEQFF	TGTGCCAGCGGCTTCGGGGAAGGTAATGAGCAGTTCTTC
NA	NA	TRBV7-3	TRBJ2-1	CASSFGAAEQFF	TGTGCCAGCAGCTTCGGAGCAGCAGAGCAGTTCTTC
NA	many	TRBV2	TRBJ2-3	CASSLHVRVDTQYF	TGTGCCAGCAGCCTACATGTCCGCGTGGATACGCAGTATTTT
NA	many	TRBV20-1	TRBJ1-5	CSARRQDYQPQHF	TGCAGTGCTAGGAGGCAGGATTATCAGCCCCAGCATTTT
NA	many	TRBV2	TRBJ2-7	CASSIGYEQYF	TGTGCCAGCTCGATAGGGTACGAGCAGTACTTC
TRBD1	many	TRBV20-1	TRBJ1-5	CSASLQGGGQPQHF	TGCAGTGCTAGTTTGCAGGGGGGCGGTCAGCCCCAGCATTTT
NA	NA	TRBV6-1	TRBJ2-7	CASSPFGNSYEQYF	TGTGCCAGCAGTCCTTTCGGGAATTCCTACGAGCAGTACTTC
TRBD1	many	TRBV7-9	TRBJ1-1	CASSLQGMGTEAFF	TGTGCCAGCAGCCTACAGGGGATGGGCACTGAAGCTTTCTTT
TRBD2	many	TRBV20-1	TRBJ2-5	CSAQTSGEETQYF	TGCAGTGCTCAGACTAGCGGGGAAGAGACCCAGTACTTC
NA	many	TRBV20-1	TRBJ1-1	CSASRQELEAFF	TGCAGTGCTAGTCGGCAGGAACTTGAAGCTTTCTTT
NA	many	TRBV12-3/TRBV12-4	TRBJ1-2	CASSLTGLNYGYTF	TGTGCCAGCAGTTTGACAGGTCTGAACTATGGCTACACCTTC
NA	NA	TRBV12-3/TRBV12-4	TRBJ2-3	CASTGQDTQYF	TGTGCCAGCACGGGGCAAGATACGCAGTATTTT
TRBD1	NA	TRBV5-1	TRBJ2-1	CASSSRDRASNEQFF	TGCGCCAGCAGCTCCCGGGACAGGGCATCCAATGAGCAGTTCTTC
TRBD1	many	TRBV2	TRBJ1-5	CASRRQGASQPQHF	TGTGCCAGCAGGAGACAGGGGGCTTCTCAGCCCCAGCATTTT
TRBD1	many	TRBV20-1	TRBJ1-3	CSVPGQGNGNTIYF	TGCAGTGTTCCGGGACAGGGGAACGGAAACACCATATATTTT
NA	few	TRBV13	TRBJ2-6	CASSPTRGSGANVLTF	TGTGCCAGCAGCCCAACTCGGGGGTCTGGGGCCAACGTCCTGACTTTC
TRBD1	NA	TRBV28	TRBJ2-7	CASSPWSLTGEAYEQYF	TGTGCCAGCAGCCCATGGAGCCTGACAGGGGAGGCCTACGAGCAGTACTTC
NA	many	TRBV18	TRBJ1-2	CASSPLTAADYGYTF	TGTGCCAGCTCACCACTGACAGCAGCGGACTATGGCTACACCTTC
NA	many	TRBV7-3	TRBJ2-2	CASSPAAPLMVGELFF	TGTGCCAGCAGCCCCGCGGCCCCCCTGATGGTCGGGGAGCTGTTTTTT